The 17 T cell receptor beta chains reported below all come from one sample, sequenced in a study of blood T cell repertoires in COVID-19. Profiled with immunoSEQ multiplex PCR; TCRdb holds only in-frame clones, not every one. The sample has tens of thousands of clones, 80% to 90% seen once. Source material: peripheral blood. Every receptor here comes from a man aged 55-75 years with acute or convalescent COVID-19.

The genes are TRBV19 and TRBJ1-6; 7 bases map to TRBD1. The germline gives CDR1 LNHDA, CDR2 SQIVND (reference sequence). This CDR3 contains 17 residues. V dropped 5 bases and J dropped 4; count of bases not matched to a gene: 11. CDR3 sequence reads: CASSLLRDRSYNSPLHF. CDR3 coding DNA: TGTGCCAGTAGTCTGTTACGGGACAGATCATATAATTCACCCCTCCACTTT.

The gene calls are TRBV11-2 and TRBJ2-7, with D tentatively TRBD2 (6 bases). The CDR3 has 13 residues. Germline CDR1 reads SGHAT; CDR2 reads FQNNGV. Trimming took 1 base from V and 8 from J, leaving 12 bases between them. The CDR3 nucleotides are TGTGCCAGCAGCTTAGTGGGCGGGGAACAGCAGTACTTC. This gives the protein CASSLVGGEQQYF.

The rearrangement uses TRBV19 and TRBJ2-2; 9 bases align to TRBD1. Germline V gene lookup returns CDR1 LNHDA and CDR2 SQIVND (reference sequence). CDR3 length equals 16 residues. With 3 bases clipped from V and 5 bases from J, the junction kept 7 bases outside the gene matches. The CDR3: CASSILGTGSTGELFF. CDR3 sequence (DNA): TGTGCCAGTAGTATCCTCGGGACAGGGAGTACCGGGGAGCTGTTTTTT.

The chain couples TRBV5-1 to TRBJ1-4; 8 nucleotides agree with TRBD1. Germline-derived CDR1 and CDR2 are SGHRS and YFSETQ. V lost 4 bases to trimming and J lost 4 bases; unmatched junction nucleotides: 3. This CDR3 contains 14 residues. In nucleotides, the CDR3 is TGCGCCAGCAGCCCGGGACAGGTTAATGAAAAACTGTTTTTT. Translation: CASSPGQVNEKLFF. The variable domain in full, with the rest retrieved from reference TRBV5-1 and TRBJ1-4, is KAGVTQTPRYLIKTRGQQVTLSCSPISGHRSVSWYQQTPGQGLQFLFEYFSETQRNKGNFPGRFSGRQFSNSRSEMNVSTLELGDSALYLCASSPGQVNEKLFFGSGTQLSVL.

The CDR3 region is CASSQDTDTNSPLHF. CDR3 in DNA: TGCGCCAGCAGCCAAGATACAGATACTAATTCACCCCTCCACTTT. The V and J genes are TRBV4-1 and TRBJ1-6; D remains ambiguous. Between the trimmed V and J ends, which lost 0 bases and 6 bases, there was a span of 9 bases. The CDR3 extends over 15 amino acids. Germline V gene sequence: CDR1 MGHRA, CDR2 YSYEKL.

The chain carries TRBV6-2 or TRBV6-3 and TRBJ1-2, with 9 bases that match TRBD1. J lost 4 bases, V lost 4 bases, and 7 bases had no gene match. Germline CDR1 and CDR2: MNHEY and SVGEGT. There are 15 residues in the CDR3. Written as DNA, the CDR3 is TGTGCCAGCAGTTCGCCCGGGACAGGGACCTATGGCTACACCTTC. Encoded protein: CASSSPGTGTYGYTF.

This sequence joins TRBV7-2 and TRBJ1-5, with D possibly matching TRBD1 (6 bases). From germline, CDR1 is SGHTA and CDR2 FQGNSA. V lost 1 base and J lost 6, with 10 bases in between. The CDR3 spans 14 residues. The CDR3 DNA is TGTGCCAGCAGCTTAGTTGGGGGCTCTCAGCCCCAGCATTTT. Translated, it gives CASSLVGGSQPQHF.

This chain uses TRBV6-5 with TRBJ1-1; unclear D gene. This CDR3 comprises 11 residues. Germline V gives CDR1 MNHEY, CDR2 SVGAGI. The V gene lost 11 bases and the J gene lost 1 base, with 8 bases spanning the gap. The CDR3 DNA sequence: TGTGCCGCTCACAAGAACACTGAAGCTTTCTTT. As protein: CAAHKNTEAFF.

The chain links TRBV30 to TRBJ1-4; TRBD1 agrees at 8 bases. Germline trimming cut 5 bases from V and 7 bases from J; bases unmatched to any gene: 12. Germline V CDR1 and CDR2: GTSNPN, SVGIG (reference sequence). The CDR3 sequence is 15 residues long. The CDR3 nucleotides read TGTGCCTGGTCACCAGGACAGGGACGTAGTGAAAAACTGTTTTTT. As protein: CAWSPGQGRSEKLFF.

The chain couples TRBV2 to TRBJ2-1; tentative D call: TRBD2 (5 bases). CDR3 length equals 14 residues. V lost 6 bases to trimming and J lost 7 bases, with 16 bases between them. Germline V lookup: CDR1 SNHLY, CDR2 FYNNEI. This CDR3 is CASSKDSRPNEQFF. DNA of the CDR3: TGTGCCAGCAGCAAGGACTCCAGGCCTAATGAGCAGTTCTTC.

This clone was counted a single time. V is TRBV25-1 and J is TRBJ1-1; 7 bases line up with TRBD1. V lost 6 bases and J lost 5; bases outside the gene matches: 12. This CDR3 has 15 amino acids. CDR1 is MGHDK, CDR2 SYGVNS, per germline. The CDR3 spells CASRQTGYTTTEAFF. The CDR3 nucleotides read TGTGCCAGCAGACAGACAGGGTACACAACGACTGAAGCTTTCTTT.

The J gene is TRBJ2-7, the V gene TRBV19; TRBD2 might be the D (6 bases). Germline V gene data show CDR1 as LNHDA and CDR2 as SQIVND (reference sequence). V was shortened by 6 bases and J by 4 bases, with 19 bases between the two germline ends. The CDR3 is made up of 15 amino acids. The CDR3 spells CASRPVWGEQYEQYF. The DNA of the CDR3 is TGTGCCAGTAGGCCAGTGTGGGGGGAGCAGTACGAGCAGTACTTC.

This clone was counted a single time. This rearrangement joins TRBV7-6 to TRBJ2-7, with 8 bases that match TRBD1. The CDR3 totals 15 residues. Trimming at V came to 3 bases and at J to 4 bases, leaving 8 bases not matched to a gene. The V gene's germline CDR1 is SGHVS and CDR2 FNYEAQ. Here the CDR3 DNA reads TGTGCCAGCAGCTTGGAATCTCAGGGGGCTTACGAGCAGTACTTC. Translation: CASSLESQGAYEQYF.

V and J are TRBV3-1 (or the pseudogene TRBV3-2) and TRBJ1-5; no firm D call. This CDR3 has 17 residues. V was pared by 2 bases and J by 0 bases, with 14 bases between. In germline, CDR1 is LGHDT, CDR2 YNNKEL (reference sequence). In nucleotides, the CDR3 is TGTGCCAGCAGCCAAACCTGGACGGAGGATAGCAATCAGCCCCAGCATTTT. It is translated as CASSQTWTEDSNQPQHF.

This sequence joins TRBV9 and TRBJ1-2; perhaps TRBD1 as D (5 bases). The ends were cut back, 0 bases at V and 8 bases at J, with 20 bases in the middle. The CDR3 runs to 16 residues. Germline-derived CDR1 and CDR2 are SGDLS and YYNGEE. DNA of the CDR3: TGTGCCAGCAGCGTAGGGCAGGGAAGATATCATCTCGGCTACACCTTC. This gives the protein CASSVGQGRYHLGYTF. Complete variable domain (other parts from reference TRBV9 and TRBJ1-2): DSGVTQTPKHLITATGQRVTLRCSPRSGDLSVYWYQQSLDQGLQFLIQYYNGEERAKGNILERFSAQQFPDLHSELNLSSLELGDSALYFCASSVGQGRYHLGYTFGSGTRLTVV.

This clone is a singleton in its sample. The chain is built from TRBV30 and TRBJ2-6, with TRBD1 as a possible D gene (6 bases). V was cut by 2 bases and J by 0 bases, with 14 bases left in between. The germline V gene encodes CDR1 GTSNPN and CDR2 SVGIG (reference sequence). The CDR3 length is 17 residues. The CDR3 DNA reads TGTGCCTGGAGTACAGCAGGGGCCCTCTCTGGGGCCAACGTCCTGACTTTC. This translates into CAWSTAGALSGANVLTF. Full variable domain (missing parts from reference TRBV30 and TRBJ2-6): SQTIHQWPATLVQPVGSPLSLECTVEGTSNPNLYWYRQAAGRGLQLLFYSVGIGQISSEVPQNLSASRPQDRQFILSSKKLLLSDSGFYLCAWSTAGALSGANVLTFGAGSRLTVL.

The chain carries TRBV19 and TRBJ2-3; 13 bases match TRBD2. Losses at the gene ends were 4 bases for V and 4 bases for J; bases not matched to a gene: 2. Per the germline V gene, CDR1 is LNHDA and CDR2 is SQIVND (reference sequence). The CDR3 is 15 residues long. CDR3 nucleotide sequence: TGTGCCAGTAGTAGACTAGCGGGGGGCTCAGATACGCAGTATTTT. Its protein is CASSRLAGGSDTQYF.